This T cell receptor (beta chain) was captured in a study of T cell repertoires in cytomegalovirus infection. Overall study: In public TCR beta signatures, there were indications of both CMV infection and matching HLA type. Study-level results: HLA-C-restricted CMV-specific TCR beta clonotypes were dominant in the ex vivo response. CMV carriers having the relevant HLA were flagged by cumulative public TCR beta family frequency.

As regards this clonotype: Its antigen is as yet unknown.

TCRdb fed the reads into MiXCR, producing one record per CDR3 protein. The table lists about 310,000 distinct CDR3 sequences, 15% to 20% of them singletons, with around 12% in the top ten. This CDR3 comprises 15 residues. Trimming removed 9 bases from V and 6 bases from J; junction bases left unmatched: 10. The germline gives CDR1 SNHLY, CDR2 FYNNEI. The sequence derives from a human donor in good health (CMV status not recorded). Some clones in this sample may be carry-over from other donors' samples. The chain uses TRBV2 and TRBJ2-2, with 10 bases lining up with TRBD1. The sample was PBMCs. CDR3 in DNA: TGTGCCAGTGAATTCGGGACAGGGGTCCCCGGGGAGCTGTTTTTT. This sequence encodes CASEFGTGVPGELFF. The full variable domain, rest sourced from reference TRBV2 and TRBJ2-2, is EPEVTQTPSHQVTQMGQEVILRCVPISNHLYFYWYRQILGQKVEFLVSFYNNEISEKSEIFDDQFSVERPDGSNFTLKIRSTKLEDSAMYFCASEFGTGVPGELFFGEGSRLTVL.